The next 26 T cell receptor beta chains were all read from a single sample in a study of blood T cell repertoires in COVID-19. The protocol was immunoSEQ multiplex PCR, while the TCRdb copy is restricted to in-frame clones and leaves out a portion. The table shows about 140,000 clones, with 80% occurring only once. The sequenced sample was peripheral blood. The receptor set was obtained from an older man who had recovered from COVID-19.

V is TRBV9 and J is TRBJ2-7; TRBD1 matches 7 bases. V trimming: 0 bases; J trimming: 2 bases; junction bases outside the gene matches: 5. Per the germline V gene, CDR1 is SGDLS and CDR2 is YYNGEE. The CDR3 spans 15 residues. DNA of the CDR3: TGTGCCAGCAGCGTAGAAGGTCAGGGGGCCTACGAGCAGTACTTC. Translating gives CASSVEGQGAYEQYF. The complete variable domain, with remaining parts taken from reference TRBV9 and TRBJ2-7, reads DSGVTQTPKHLITATGQRVTLRCSPRSGDLSVYWYQQSLDQGLQFLIQYYNGEERAKGNILERFSAQQFPDLHSELNLSSLELGDSALYFCASSVEGQGAYEQYFGPGTRLTVT.

The chain uses TRBV11-2 and TRBJ2-3; TRBD2 matches at 8 bases. The CDR3 length is 14 residues. V dropped 5 bases and J dropped 4; count of bases not matched to a gene: 5. Germline CDR1 SGHAT, CDR2 FQNNGV. CDR3 nucleotides: TGTGCCAGCAGCCTTGGACTAGCTCCAGATACGCAGTATTTT. It specifies CASSLGLAPDTQYF.

The CDR3 spells CASSPGTGVRGYTF. Here the CDR3 DNA reads TGTGCCAGCAGCCCCGGGACAGGGGTGAGGGGCTACACCTTC. The chain carries TRBV27 and TRBJ1-2; 10 bases are shared with TRBD1. The CDR3 totals 14 residues. The V gene's germline CDR1 is MNHEY and CDR2 SMNVEV (reference sequence). Trimming removed 6 bases from V and 8 bases from J; junction bases left unmatched: 9.

V is TRBV7-8 and J is TRBJ1-1, with 7 bases that match TRBD1. Trimming cost V 3 bases and J 0 bases; bases outside gene matches: 10. CDR3 length equals 17 residues. Germline-derived CDR1 and CDR2 are SGHVS and FQNEAQ. The CDR3 sequence is CASSFPLRQGVNTEAFF. The CDR3 DNA reads TGTGCCAGCAGCTTCCCTCTAAGGCAGGGGGTGAACACTGAAGCTTTCTTT.

The chain uses TRBV6-5 and TRBJ2-4, with D possibly TRBD1 on 5 matching bases. Germline lookup yields CDR1 MNHEY and CDR2 SVGAGI. The CDR3 sequence is 14 residues long. Trimming took off 7 bases at V and 8 bases at J, with 18 bases between the two ends. The CDR3 bases are TGTGCCAGCACCGAAGGGGCAGGGTTCGACATTCAGTACTTC. The encoded protein is CASTEGAGFDIQYF.

This sequence joins TRBV19 and TRBJ2-7, with no clear D. V lost 7 bases and J 3 bases, leaving 19 bases between the germline ends. The germline CDR1 and CDR2 sequences are LNHDA and SQIVND (reference sequence). CDR3 length equals 15 residues. CDR3 protein: CASNNRHSSNYEQYF. Here the CDR3 DNA reads TGTGCCAGTAATAACCGACATTCTTCCAACTACGAGCAGTACTTC.

The genes are TRBV7-3 and TRBJ2-5, with TRBD2 as a possible D gene (6 bases). CDR1 is SGHTA and CDR2 is FQGTGA in the germline V gene. Trimming took 5 bases from V and 5 from J, leaving 15 bases between them. This CDR3 region has 14 residues. The CDR3 reads CASSPEGQRETQYF. The CDR3 DNA reads TGTGCCAGCAGCCCGGAGGGCCAGCGGGAGACCCAGTACTTC.

The chain uses TRBV30 and TRBJ2-7, with 7 bases lining up with TRBD1. CDR1 is GTSNPN and CDR2 is SVGIG in the germline V gene (reference sequence). Trimming took 3 bases from V and 6 from J; bases not matched to a gene: 8. This CDR3 is built from 13 residues. CDR3 amino acids: CAWSNRGGFEQYF. The DNA for the CDR3 is TGTGCCTGGAGCAACAGGGGCGGGTTCGAGCAGTACTTC.

The rearrangement uses TRBV29-1 and TRBJ2-5, with TRBD1 matching over 9 bases. The J segment lost 3 bases and the V segment lost 4 bases, leaving 6 bases of the junction unmatched. CDR1 SQVTM and CDR2 ANQGSEA come from the germline V gene. This CDR3 comprises 14 residues. For the CDR3, the DNA is TGCAGCGTTGGGCCGGGACAGGGAAAAGAGACCCAGTACTTC. This codes for CSVGPGQGKETQYF.

This clone was recorded a few times. V and J are TRBV2 and TRBJ2-2, with no clear D. The CDR3 loop spans 15 amino acids. With 4 bases removed from V and 0 bases from J, the gap between germline ends came to 9 bases. The germline V gene has CDR1 SNHLY and CDR2 FYNNEI. CDR3 DNA sequence: TGTGCCAGCAGTGTTCCCGTTACGAACACCGGGGAGCTGTTTTTT. Its translation: CASSVPVTNTGELFF.

The J gene is TRBJ1-2, the V gene TRBV27; no clear D gene. Deletions cut 2 bases from V and 2 bases from J, with 9 bases between. Germline V CDR1 and CDR2: MNHEY, SMNVEV (reference sequence). The CDR3 runs to 14 residues. CDR3 DNA: TGTGCCAGCAGTTTAGAAGCGGGCAACTATGGCTACACCTTC. This translates into CASSLEAGNYGYTF.

This chain joins TRBV5-1 and TRBJ2-2; 8 nucleotides agree with TRBD1. The CDR3 length is 15 residues. After removal of 4 bases from V and 6 bases from J, the junction contained 8 bases not matched to a gene. Germline-derived CDR1 and CDR2 are SGHRS and YFSETQ. CDR3 DNA sequence: TGCGCCAGCAGCGGCGGTTCAGGGGGCTCCGGGGAGCTGTTTTTT. Protein: CASSGGSGGSGELFF.

This rearrangement joins TRBV5-1 to TRBJ2-3; D unresolved. The CDR3 length is 13 residues. Germline lookup yields CDR1 SGHRS and CDR2 YFSETQ. V lost 6 bases to trimming and J lost 6 bases, with 14 bases between them. Written as DNA, the CDR3 is TGCGCCAGCACCGAAGACTCCTCCGATACGCAGTATTTT. As protein: CASTEDSSDTQYF.

CDR3 nucleotide sequence: TGTGCCAGTAGTCCGCGCGGAGCGGTTAGCTCCTACAATGAGCAGTTCTTC. Its protein product is CASSPRGAVSSYNEQFF. This chain links TRBV19 with TRBJ2-1; D possibly corresponds to TRBD2 (5 bases). The CDR3 has 17 amino acids. V was cut by 5 bases and J by 0 bases, with 17 bases left in between. In germline, CDR1 is LNHDA, CDR2 SQIVND (reference sequence).

This chain links TRBV29-1 with TRBJ2-7, with D tentatively TRBD2 (5 bases). V lost 4 bases, J lost 4 bases, and 11 bases lay in between. The germline CDR1 and CDR2 sequences are SQVTM and ANQGSEA. This CDR3 region has 12 residues. The CDR3 loop is CSVVGSAYEQYF. The CDR3 DNA is TGCAGCGTTGTTGGTAGCGCTTACGAGCAGTACTTC.

This clone was observed a few times. The chain carries TRBV25-1 and TRBJ1-6; D not certain. Germline values: CDR1 MGHDK, CDR2 SYGVNS. V was shortened by 3 bases and J by 9 bases, with 12 bases between the two germline ends. This CDR3 has 14 amino acids. This CDR3 is CASSDRQETSPLHF. The CDR3 nucleotides are TGTGCCAGCAGTGATCGACAAGAGACTTCACCCCTCCACTTT.

This chain uses TRBV12-3 or TRBV12-4 with TRBJ2-5, with a tentative D call TRBD1 (6 bases). V was cut by 7 bases and J by 4 bases, with 13 bases left in between. The CDR3 is made up of 13 amino acids. CDR3 sequence: CASKPLRGETQYF. The CDR3 nucleotides are TGTGCCAGCAAGCCCCTCAGGGGAGAGACCCAGTACTTC.

This clone was counted once. The V and J genes are TRBV29-1 and TRBJ2-7, with a tentative D call TRBD2 (5 bases). Germline V gene lookup returns CDR1 SQVTM and CDR2 ANQGSEA. The CDR3 is 13 amino acids. V lost 6 bases and J 2 bases, leaving 14 bases between the germline ends. The DNA of the CDR3 is TGCAGCGTGGCCCGCGGGCAGCCCTACGAGCAGTACTTC. Protein product: CSVARGQPYEQYF.

This clone was recorded at least ten times. The CDR3 DNA reads TGTGCCAGCACCCAGGAGGGCACCGGGGAGCTGTTTTTT. The encoded protein is CASTQEGTGELFF. The chain is built from TRBV12-3 or TRBV12-4 and TRBJ2-2; possible D gene TRBD2, 6 bases. V was pared by 7 bases and J by 4 bases, with 10 bases between. The CDR3 sequence is 13 residues long.

The V gene is TRBV19, the J gene TRBJ2-7, with 11 bases that match TRBD1. Per germline, CDR1 LNHDA and CDR2 SQIVND (reference sequence). This CDR3 has 14 amino acids. J was trimmed by 3 bases and V by 6 bases; bases with no gene match: 4. The DNA for the CDR3 is TGTGCCAGTAGGTCCGGGACAGGGGGCTACGAGCAGTACTTC. Protein product: CASRSGTGGYEQYF.

The gene calls are TRBV2 and TRBJ1-4, with TRBD1 identical over 11 bases. The CDR3 is 13 residues long. The V gene's germline CDR1 is SNHLY and CDR2 FYNNEI. Germline trimming cut 8 bases from V and 8 bases from J; bases unmatched to any gene: 4. Here the CDR3 DNA reads TGTGCCAGCGGGACAGGGGGTTTGGAAAAACTGTTTTTT. The encoded protein is CASGTGGLEKLFF. Full variable domain (rest looked up from reference TRBV2 and TRBJ1-4): EPEVTQTPSHQVTQMGQEVILRCVPISNHLYFYWYRQILGQKVEFLVSFYNNEISEKSEIFDDQFSVERPDGSNFTLKIRSTKLEDSAMYFCASGTGGLEKLFFGSGTQLSVL.

The J gene is TRBJ1-1, the V gene TRBV7-9; the D gene is possibly TRBD1 (5 bases). Deletions cut 5 bases from V and 3 bases from J, with 13 bases between. The germline CDR1 and CDR2 sequences are SEHNR and FQNEAQ (reference sequence). There are 14 residues in the CDR3. The DNA of the CDR3 is TGTGCCAGCAGCCCCAGGGTTTCATACACTGAAGCTTTCTTT. Translated: CASSPRVSYTEAFF.

The rearrangement uses TRBV7-8 and TRBJ2-1; tentative D call: TRBD2 (5 bases). Trimming pared 1 base from V and 9 bases from J, leaving 10 bases between. The CDR3 loop spans 13 amino acids. CDR1 is SGHVS, CDR2 FQNEAQ, per germline. The DNA for the CDR3 is TGTGCCAGCAGCTTAGAACTAGAGGTTGAGCAGTTCTTC. It specifies CASSLELEVEQFF.

The rearrangement joins TRBV2 to TRBJ1-4, with a tentative D call TRBD1 (5 bases). V was cut by 6 bases and J by 5 bases, with 7 bases left in between. The germline V gene has CDR1 SNHLY and CDR2 FYNNEI. This CDR3 is built from 12 residues. In DNA form, the CDR3 reads TGTGCCAGCAGGGACACGAATGAAAAACTGTTTTTT. Translation: CASRDTNEKLFF.

This clone was found once. The V and J genes are TRBV6-4 and TRBJ2-1; TRBD1 matches at 9 bases. This CDR3 is 13 amino acids long. Germline CDR1 MRHNA, CDR2 SNTAGT. V was clipped by 9 bases and J by 5 bases; unmatched bases: 5. This chain's CDR3 is CARGQGADNEQFF. CDR3 coding DNA: TGTGCCAGGGGACAGGGTGCCGACAATGAGCAGTTCTTC.

V usage is TRBV12-3 or TRBV12-4 and J usage is TRBJ1-3, with 8 bases lining up with TRBD1. This CDR3 has 13 residues. Trimming took 4 bases from V and 6 from J; bases not matched to a gene: 2. CDR3 region: CASSWTGLNTIYF. The CDR3 nucleotides are TGTGCCAGCAGTTGGACAGGGTTAAACACCATATATTTT.